Presented here are 16 T cell receptor beta chains from one specimen sequenced in a study of blood T cell repertoires in COVID-19. The assay was immunoSEQ multiplex PCR, and TCRdb's table has in-frame clones only and misses some. The data show about 65,000 clones, 81% seen once. The sample taken for sequencing was peripheral blood. All receptors come from a man at least 80 years old with acute or convalescent COVID-19.

The chain carries TRBV2 and TRBJ2-3; 8 bases line up with TRBD1. The V gene's germline CDR1 is SNHLY and CDR2 FYNNEI. V shed 8 bases and J 5 bases; nucleotides not matched to a gene: 3. CDR3 length equals 12 residues. In nucleotides, the CDR3 is TGTGCCAGCGCTGGACAGGGAGATACGCAGTATTTT. Encoded protein: CASAGQGDTQYF. Full variable domain (outside the CDR3, taken from reference TRBV2 and TRBJ2-3): EPEVTQTPSHQVTQMGQEVILRCVPISNHLYFYWYRQILGQKVEFLVSFYNNEISEKSEIFDDQFSVERPDGSNFTLKIRSTKLEDSAMYFCASAGQGDTQYFGPGTRLTVL.

The chain joins TRBV11-2 to TRBJ2-5, with D perhaps TRBD2 (5 bases). The V end lost 3 bases, the J end lost 5 bases, and 10 bases lay between the germline ends. This CDR3 has 13 residues. Germline V gene data show CDR1 as SGHAT and CDR2 as FQNNGV. In DNA form, the CDR3 reads TGTGCCAGCAGCTTTCCGGGGATGGAGACCCAGTACTTC. Its protein product is CASSFPGMETQYF.

V and J are TRBV6-6 and TRBJ2-7, with 8 bases aligning to TRBD1. This CDR3 has 15 amino acids. The germline V gene encodes CDR1 MNHNY and CDR2 SVGAGI (reference sequence). V dropped 4 bases and J dropped 0; count of bases not matched to a gene: 5. The CDR3 nucleotides are TGTGCCAGCAGTTCACCGGGACAGGCCTCCTACGAGCAGTACTTC. This translates into CASSSPGQASYEQYF.

This chain connects TRBV4-1 to TRBJ1-1; TRBD1 matches at 7 bases. The CDR3 spans 16 residues. Germline-derived CDR1 and CDR2 are MGHRA and YSYEKL. Losses at the gene ends were 4 bases for V and 0 bases for J; bases not matched to a gene: 8. The CDR3 loop is CASSPRPDRLNTEAFF. The DNA for the CDR3 is TGCGCCAGCAGCCCCCGACCGGACAGGTTGAACACTGAAGCTTTCTTT.

This clone has a single count. The chain is built from TRBV27 and TRBJ1-1, with a tentative D call TRBD1 (5 bases). CDR1 and CDR2 from the germline V gene are MNHEY and SMNVEV (reference sequence). V was pared by 2 bases and J by 2 bases, with 9 bases between. This CDR3 contains 14 residues. Here the CDR3 reads CASSLGGDNTEAFF. The CDR3 DNA reads as TGTGCCAGCAGTTTAGGGGGGGATAACACTGAAGCTTTCTTT.

The chain is built from TRBV2 and TRBJ1-5; D is undetermined. Germline V gene lookup returns CDR1 SNHLY and CDR2 FYNNEI. This CDR3 spans 15 amino acids. Trimming took off 6 bases at V and 4 bases at J, with 16 bases between the two ends. The CDR3 sequence: CASRHEGISNQPQHF. In DNA form, the CDR3 reads TGTGCCAGCAGACATGAGGGAATTTCGAATCAGCCCCAGCATTTT.

The chain employs TRBV10-1 and TRBJ2-3; 10 nucleotides line up with TRBD2. In germline, CDR1 is WNHNN, CDR2 SYGVQD (reference sequence). The V segment lost 0 bases and the J segment 0 bases; nucleotides outside the gene matches: 6. The CDR3 is 18 residues long. CDR3 sequence (DNA): TGCGCCAGCAGTGAGTCGAGGGGACTAGCGCATAGCACAGATACGCAGTATTTT. Protein: CASSESRGLAHSTDTQYF.

This clone was counted at least ten times. The V gene is TRBV4-1, the J gene TRBJ2-7, with TRBD1 matching over 7 bases. Germline CDR1 and CDR2: MGHRA and YSYEKL. The CDR3 extends over 15 amino acids. Trimming removed 1 base from V and 2 bases from J; junction bases left unmatched: 5. The CDR3 sequence is CASSQGGTATYEQYF. The CDR3 nucleotides are TGCGCCAGCAGCCAAGGGGGGACAGCCACCTACGAGCAGTACTTC.

This clone was seen more than once but under ten times. This chain joins TRBV2 and TRBJ2-5; 10 bases are a match to TRBD2. The CDR3 totals 17 residues. V shed 4 bases and J 5 bases; nucleotides not matched to a gene: 13. CDR1 and CDR2 (germline): SNHLY, FYNNEI. For the CDR3, the DNA is TGTGCCAGCAGTGCTGAGGCTAGCGGGGGAGATGGGGAGACCCAGTACTTC. It is translated as CASSAEASGGDGETQYF.

This clone was found a few times. This rearrangement joins TRBV19 to TRBJ1-2, with 7 bases aligning to TRBD1. V gave up 9 bases and J gave up 0 bases; unmatched junction bases: 7. The germline CDR1 and CDR2 sequences are LNHDA and SQIVND (reference sequence). The CDR3 loop spans 14 amino acids. CDR3 DNA: TGTGCCAGCCGGATTGACAGGGCTAACTATGGCTACACCTTC. Residues: CASRIDRANYGYTF.

CDR3 in amino acids: CASSHWEGYTDTQYF. Here the CDR3 DNA reads TGTGCCAGCAGCCACTGGGAGGGATACACAGATACGCAGTATTTT. The chain uses TRBV3-1 (or the pseudogene TRBV3-2) and TRBJ2-3; 7 nucleotides line up with TRBD2. V shed 3 bases, J shed 2 bases, and the junction held 5 bases outside the gene matches. This CDR3 region has 15 residues. Germline lookup yields CDR1 LGHDT and CDR2 YNNKEL (reference sequence).

This chain connects TRBV6-2 or TRBV6-3 to TRBJ2-3; 13 bases are shared with TRBD2. Germline V gene data show CDR1 as MNHEY and CDR2 as SVGEGT. CDR3 length: 16 amino acids. With V trimmed by 6 bases and J by 5 bases, 8 bases remained unmatched. CDR3 sequence: CASSRGLAGAQDTQYF. DNA of the CDR3: TGTGCCAGCAGCCGCGGACTAGCGGGGGCCCAAGATACGCAGTATTTT.

This chain links TRBV18 with TRBJ1-1; a possible D gene is TRBD1 (5 bases). The length of the CDR3 is 15 residues. V gave up 2 bases and J gave up 1 base, with 11 bases separating them. Germline CDR1 is KGHSH and CDR2 is LQKENI. This chain's CDR3 is CASSPVGGTNTEAFF. The CDR3 DNA reads TGTGCCAGCTCACCAGTTGGAGGGACGAACACTGAAGCTTTCTTT.

The CDR3: CASSLSMGGNTEAFF. CDR3 sequence (DNA): TGTGCCAGCAGCTTAAGTATGGGGGGGAACACTGAAGCTTTCTTT. The chain links TRBV7-3 to TRBJ1-1; possible D gene TRBD1, 5 bases. Looked up from germline, CDR1 is SGHTA and CDR2 is FQGTGA. The CDR3 runs to 15 residues. V was clipped by 1 base and J by 1 base, with 10 bases between them.

This chain joins TRBV7-9 and TRBJ2-3; 9 bases align to TRBD1. Germline V lookup: CDR1 SEHNR, CDR2 FQNEAQ (reference sequence). The CDR3 runs 16 residues. Trimming took 1 base from V and 0 from J; bases not matched to a gene: 2. The CDR3 sequence: CASSLDRGRSTDTQYF. DNA of the CDR3: TGTGCCAGCAGCTTAGACAGGGGGCGAAGCACAGATACGCAGTATTTT.

V is TRBV9 and J is TRBJ1-1, with D maybe TRBD1 (5 bases). V was clipped by 3 bases and J by 0 bases, with 21 bases between them. This CDR3 is 18 amino acids long. Looked up from germline, CDR1 is SGDLS and CDR2 is YYNGEE. The CDR3 loop is CASSALQDLVQMNTEAFF. The CDR3 coding sequence is TGTGCCAGCAGCGCCCTACAGGACCTAGTTCAGATGAACACTGAAGCTTTCTTT.